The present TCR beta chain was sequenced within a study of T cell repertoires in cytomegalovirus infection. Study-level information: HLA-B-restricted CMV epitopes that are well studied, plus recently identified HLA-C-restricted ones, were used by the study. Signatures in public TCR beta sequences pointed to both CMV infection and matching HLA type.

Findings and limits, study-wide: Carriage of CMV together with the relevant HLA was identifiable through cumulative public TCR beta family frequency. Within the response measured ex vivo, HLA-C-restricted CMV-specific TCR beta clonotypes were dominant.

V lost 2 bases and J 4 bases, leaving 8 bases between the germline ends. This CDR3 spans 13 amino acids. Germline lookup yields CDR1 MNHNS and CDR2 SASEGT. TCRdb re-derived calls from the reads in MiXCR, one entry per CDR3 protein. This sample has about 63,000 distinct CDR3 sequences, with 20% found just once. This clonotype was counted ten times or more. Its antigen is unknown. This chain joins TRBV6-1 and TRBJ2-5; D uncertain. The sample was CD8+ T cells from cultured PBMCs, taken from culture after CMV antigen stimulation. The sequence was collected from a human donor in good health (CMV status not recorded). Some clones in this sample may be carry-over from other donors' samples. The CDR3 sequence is CASSESEAETQYF. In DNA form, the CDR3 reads TGTGCCAGCAGTGAATCTGAGGCAGAGACCCAGTACTTC.